This T cell receptor (beta chain) originates from a study of T cell clonality in common variable immunodeficiency (dated by TCRdb to the mid-2010s). Study-wide conclusions, independent of this receptor: CVID subjects shared fewer TCRbeta clones with each other than healthy controls did (p < 0.0001). CVID TCRbeta sequences were reported to have fewer deletions and N-nucleotide insertions and to lack highly modified clones with 13 or more V deletions. TCRbeta clonality was higher in CVID subjects than in healthy controls (t-test p = 0.018), and the increase was most characteristic of about a third of subjects. The authors noted that sequencing repertoires of T cell subpopulations would be needed to clarify what caused the increased clonality in CVID. Even though DNA input was equal, the average per sample came to 82,000 or so unique sequences for controls compared with about 30,000 for CVID samples. Differences among patients in the CVID cohort limited the correlations between repertoire features and clinical complications.

Compared with germline, V lacks 3 bases and J lacks 3 bases; bases without a gene match: 11. The cysteine opens and the phenylalanine closes a CDR3 of 16 amino acids. Sequencing covers 39 bases of the CDR3, shown here with the frame starting at base 1. Taken from the germline V gene (reference sequence), the CDR1 and CDR2 loops are DFQATT and SNEGSKA. Both CVID patients and healthy controls were predominantly of Caucasian heritage. From each donor, about 5 to 8 ml of heparinized peripheral whole blood was collected. Genomic DNA from adults with common variable immune deficiency (CVID) and from healthy adult controls was used for sequencing of TCRbeta CDR3 repertoires. There were approximately 22 healthy adult volunteers in the control group (roughly twelve female and approximately ten male), ranging in age from about 23 to 66 years, with a mean age of around 34. Diluted blood was density-centrifuged over Hypaque 1077 or Ficoll-Paque to isolate peripheral blood mononuclear cells. Genomic DNA was obtained from unsorted mononuclear cells using either Qiagen column purification or a centrifugation-based method.

For sequencing input, CVID and control samples contributed equivalent amounts of genomic DNA. For every sample, a 60 bp segment covering the rearranged TCRbeta CDR3 region was amplified and then sequenced. The immunoSEQ assay, a bias-corrected multiplex PCR with high-throughput sequencing, was employed for TCRbeta amplification. In the original analysis: Every unique nucleotide sequence was considered a clone and was annotated with V, D and J genes, copy number and frequency. Sequences were labeled productive if in frame, and non-productive if out of frame or containing stop codons. As previously described, clonality was computed from Shannon's entropy. Mean CDR3 Kyte-Doolittle hydropathy was derived from the predicted amino acid sequences of productive clones. The R hclust function was used to hierarchically cluster scaled V gene usage with Manhattan distance and complete linkage. To assess clone sharing by CDR3 amino acid sequence, 12 repertoires per group were resampled over 100 rounds. The repertoires were searched for roughly 69 published EBV-specific and some 240 published CMV-specific TCRbeta sequences. After two CVID samples that produced fewer than 10,000 sequences were dropped from the analysis, 42 CVID repertoires remained. Entries here come from immuneACCESS through TCRdb and include only in-frame sequences with V and J called. Some clones fail to appear in such tables; in the studies checked, an unresolved V gene covers under half of the shortfall, and the cause of the remainder is unknown. V, J and clone size are taken as reported in that table, and D and trimming were inferred from the DNA itself. This sample was tabulated with about 60,000 clones, among which there are no singletons. Of the sample, around 1.7% is held by the ten largest clones.

This clone was recorded many times. It has no known antigen specificity. Coverage ceases 3 residues before the CDR3 finishes, and the germline J gene fills in the end. The sequenced material came from peripheral blood mononuclear cells. The origin of this receptor is a person aged 18-69 years in good health. The chain links TRBV20-1 with TRBJ2-7, with TRBD2 matching 10 junction bases. The CDR3 protein: CSASGSGGDSFYEQYF. CDR3 DNA (partial): TGCAGTGCTAGTGGCAGCGGGGGGGACTCTTTCTACGAG.